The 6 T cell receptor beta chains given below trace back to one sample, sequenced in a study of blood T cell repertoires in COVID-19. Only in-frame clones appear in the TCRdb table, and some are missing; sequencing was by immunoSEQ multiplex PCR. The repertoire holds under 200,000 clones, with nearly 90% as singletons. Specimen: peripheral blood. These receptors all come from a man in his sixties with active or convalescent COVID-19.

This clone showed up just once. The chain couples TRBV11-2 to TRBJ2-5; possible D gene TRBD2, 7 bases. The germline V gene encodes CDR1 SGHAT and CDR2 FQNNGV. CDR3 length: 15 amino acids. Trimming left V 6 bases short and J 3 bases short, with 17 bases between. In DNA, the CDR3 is TGTGCCAGCAGTTCTTGGGGGGGCCAAAAAGAGACCCAGTACTTC. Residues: CASSSWGGQKETQYF.

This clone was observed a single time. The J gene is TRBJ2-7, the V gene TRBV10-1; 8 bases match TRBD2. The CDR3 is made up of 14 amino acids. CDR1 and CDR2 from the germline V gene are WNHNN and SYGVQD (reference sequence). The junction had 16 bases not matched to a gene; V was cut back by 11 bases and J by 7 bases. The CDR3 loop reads CAGALAGGAGEQYF. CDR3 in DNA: TGCGCCGGGGCTCTGGCCGGGGGGGCGGGTGAGCAGTACTTC.

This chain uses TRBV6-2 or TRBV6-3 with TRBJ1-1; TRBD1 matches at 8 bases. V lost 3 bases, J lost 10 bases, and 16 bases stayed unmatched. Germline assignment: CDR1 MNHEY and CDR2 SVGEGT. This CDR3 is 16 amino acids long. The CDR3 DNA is TGTGCCAGCAGTTATGGTTTAGAGGGACAGGCGGGGGTAGCTTTCTTT. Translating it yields CASSYGLEGQAGVAFF.

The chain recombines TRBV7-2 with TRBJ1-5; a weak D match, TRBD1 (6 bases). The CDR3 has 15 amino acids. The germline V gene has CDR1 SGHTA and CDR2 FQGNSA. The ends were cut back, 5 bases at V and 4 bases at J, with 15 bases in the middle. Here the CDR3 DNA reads TGTGCCAGCAGCCCTAGACAGGCTCAGAATCAGCCCCAGCATTTT. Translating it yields CASSPRQAQNQPQHF.

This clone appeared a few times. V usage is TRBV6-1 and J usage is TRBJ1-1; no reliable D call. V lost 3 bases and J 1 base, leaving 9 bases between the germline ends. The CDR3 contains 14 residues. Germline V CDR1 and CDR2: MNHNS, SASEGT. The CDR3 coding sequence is TGTGCCAGCAGTGAGGTCGGGAAGAACACTGAAGCTTTCTTT. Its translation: CASSEVGKNTEAFF.

The CDR3 region has the DNA TGTGCCAGCAGCTTAAACCCCCGCGGGAGGGCGAACACCGGGGAGCTGTTTTTT. Its translation is CASSLNPRGRANTGELFF. V and J are TRBV7-3 and TRBJ2-2, with 9 bases lining up with TRBD2. The CDR3 has 18 amino acids. Losses at the gene ends were 1 base for V and 0 bases for J; bases not matched to a gene: 6. CDR1 and CDR2 from the germline V gene are SGHTA and FQGTGA.